These 17 T cell receptor beta chains share one sample of origin, sequenced in a study of blood T cell repertoires in COVID-19. Profiled with immunoSEQ multiplex PCR; TCRdb holds only in-frame clones, not every one. Of 15,000 to 20,000 clones listed, roughly 93% are singletons. The sequenced sample was peripheral blood. These TCRs come from a human donor in a cohort sampled during active COVID-19.

The genes are TRBV19 and TRBJ1-2; TRBD1 agrees at 7 bases. Germline V gives CDR1 LNHDA, CDR2 SQIVND (reference sequence). V lost 6 bases to trimming and J lost 8 bases; unmatched junction nucleotides: 9. The CDR3 spans 13 residues. CDR3 in DNA: TGTGCCAGTAGATCCATACAGGGGACCGGCTACACCTTC. This codes for CASRSIQGTGYTF.

V and J are TRBV5-1 and TRBJ2-2; tentatively, D is TRBD1 (6 bases). The CDR3 runs 14 residues. Germline values: CDR1 SGHRS, CDR2 YFSETQ. V gave up 4 bases and J gave up 9 bases, with 16 bases separating them. This CDR3 is CASSLVRGGRELFF. The CDR3 nucleotides are TGCGCCAGCAGCCTGGTAAGAGGGGGAAGGGAGCTGTTTTTT.

This sequence joins TRBV7-2 and TRBJ1-2; 11 nucleotides align to TRBD1. The CDR3 covers 15 residues. The V gene end was trimmed by 1 base and the J gene end by 8 bases; junction bases not matched to a gene: 6. The germline CDR1 and CDR2 sequences are SGHTA and FQGNSA. The CDR3 sequence is CASSLGGQGGKGYTF. CDR3 DNA sequence: TGTGCCAGCAGCTTAGGGGGACAGGGGGGAAAAGGCTACACCTTC. The full variable domain, in which reference TRBV7-2 and TRBJ1-2 provide the parts outside the CDR3, is GAGVSQSPSNKVTEKGKDVELRCDPISGHTALYWYRQSLGQGLEFLIYFQGNSAPDKSGLPSDRFSAERTGGSVSTLTIQRTQQEDSAVYLCASSLGGQGGKGYTFGSGTRLTVV.

The rearrangement joins TRBV7-9 to TRBJ2-1; possible D gene TRBD1, 8 bases. Germline assignment: CDR1 SEHNR and CDR2 FQNEAQ (reference sequence). This CDR3 has 19 amino acids. V shed 4 bases and J shed 4 bases, with 26 bases lying between them. The CDR3 loop is CASSSGQGGSVGRYNEQFF. The CDR3, as DNA: TGTGCCAGCAGCTCAGGACAGGGAGGGTCCGTTGGTCGGTACAATGAGCAGTTCTTC.

The chain combines TRBV14 with TRBJ2-1; 8 bases align to TRBD2. Germline CDR1 is SGHDN and CDR2 is FVKESK. V lost 1 base, J lost 7 bases, and 9 bases stayed unmatched. The CDR3 loop spans 16 amino acids. CDR3 amino acids: CASSQASGGPRNEQFF. In nucleotides, the CDR3 is TGTGCCAGCAGCCAAGCCAGCGGGGGACCTAGGAATGAGCAGTTCTTC.

The gene calls are TRBV5-6 and TRBJ2-5, with TRBD2 matching 9 bases. This CDR3 contains 15 residues. Germline CDR1 reads SGHDT; CDR2 reads YYEEEE. V gave up 4 bases and J gave up 5 bases; unmatched junction bases: 9. CDR3 amino acids: CASSLRAGGGETQYF. In nucleotides, the CDR3 is TGTGCCAGCAGCCTTAGAGCGGGAGGTGGGGAGACCCAGTACTTC. The full variable domain, its missing parts supplied by reference TRBV5-6 and TRBJ2-5, is DAGVTQSPTHLIKTRGQQVTLRCSPKSGHDTVSWYQQALGQGPQFIFQYYEEEERQRGNFPDRFSGHQFPNYSSELNVNALLLGDSALYLCASSLRAGGGETQYFGPGTRLLVL.

The CDR3: CASSRLDRGDTQYF. DNA for the CDR3: TGTGCCAGCAGCCGCCTAGACAGGGGCGATACGCAGTATTTT. This chain joins TRBV7-9 and TRBJ2-3, with TRBD1 matching 8 bases. The ends lost 5 bases at V and 6 bases at J; junction bases unmatched: 7. The CDR3 runs to 14 residues. Germline V gene sequence: CDR1 SEHNR, CDR2 FQNEAQ (reference sequence).

The J gene is TRBJ2-1, the V gene TRBV3-1 (or the pseudogene TRBV3-2); D call uncertain. Looked up from germline, CDR1 is LGHDT and CDR2 is YNNKEL (reference sequence). V was cut by 0 bases and J by 3 bases, with 9 bases left in between. The CDR3 contains 15 residues. This CDR3 is CASSQDRLVYNEQFF. DNA for the CDR3: TGTGCCAGCAGCCAAGATCGACTGGTCTACAATGAGCAGTTCTTC.

This clone appeared a few times. Germline is not matched at one junction end, which may reflect a read error. The rearrangement joins TRBV19 to TRBJ1-5; a possible D gene is TRBD1 (5 bases). Looked up from germline, CDR1 is LNHDA and CDR2 is SQIVND (reference sequence). This CDR3 is 15 amino acids long. CDR3 residues: CASSTDTGRNQPQHF. CDR3 DNA sequence: TGTGCCAGCAGTACGGACACGGGCAGGAATCAGCCCCAGCATTTT.

The rearrangement links TRBV28 to TRBJ2-5, with 9 bases identical to TRBD1. The length of the CDR3 is 21 residues. With V trimmed by 6 bases and J by 6 bases, 29 bases remained unmatched. Germline lookup yields CDR1 MDHEN and CDR2 SYDVKM. The CDR3 sequence: CASSLRYNSGQGIQRRKTQYF. CDR3 DNA sequence: TGTGCCAGCAGCTTACGATACAATTCGGGACAGGGTATCCAAAGACGGAAGACCCAGTACTTC. The variable domain in full, with the rest retrieved from reference TRBV28 and TRBJ2-5, is DVKVTQSSRYLVKRTGEKVFLECVQDMDHENMFWYRQDPGLGLRLIYFSYDVKMKEKGDIPEGYSVSREKKERFSLILESASTNQTSMYLCASSLRYNSGQGIQRRKTQYFGPGTRLLVL.

The chain uses TRBV6-9 and TRBJ1-1; possibly TRBD1 for D (5 bases). The V end was cut by 6 bases, the J end by 6 bases, with 14 bases between. The CDR3 consists of 13 residues. Germline lookup yields CDR1 MNHGY and CDR2 SVAAGI. This CDR3 reads CASSPRVSPEAFF. CDR3 nucleotides: TGTGCCAGCAGCCCCAGGGTTTCCCCTGAAGCTTTCTTT.

The chain employs TRBV2 and TRBJ2-7; 10 bases line up with TRBD2. The CDR3 is 15 residues long. V trimming: 4 bases; J trimming: 6 bases; junction bases outside the gene matches: 9. Germline lookup yields CDR1 SNHLY and CDR2 FYNNEI. In DNA form, the CDR3 reads TGTGCCAGCAGTGTAGCGGCTAGCGGGGGCGGCGAGCAGTACTTC. Translated, it gives CASSVAASGGGEQYF.

The V gene is TRBV5-1, the J gene TRBJ2-7, with 12 positions matching TRBD2. V lost 0 bases and J lost 0; bases outside the gene matches: 4. Germline lookup yields CDR1 SGHRS and CDR2 YFSETQ. The CDR3 is made up of 17 amino acids. The CDR3 here is CASSLGLAGALSYEQYF. CDR3 in DNA: TGCGCCAGCAGCTTGGGACTAGCGGGAGCCCTCTCCTACGAGCAGTACTTC.

The rearrangement joins TRBV9 to TRBJ2-3; 9 nucleotides match TRBD1. The CDR3 totals 15 residues. Looked up from germline, CDR1 is SGDLS and CDR2 is YYNGEE. The V gene end was trimmed by 0 bases and the J gene end by 4 bases; junction bases not matched to a gene: 3. CDR3 nucleotides: TGTGCCAGCAGCGTAGGGACAGGGGTTTCAGATACGCAGTATTTT. It specifies CASSVGTGVSDTQYF.

The sample holds one count of this clone. J is TRBJ2-2 and V is TRBV4-1; 9 positions agree with TRBD1. This CDR3 has 18 amino acids. J lost 3 bases, V lost 4 bases, and 12 bases had no gene match. Germline assignment: CDR1 MGHRA and CDR2 YSYEKL. The CDR3 DNA is TGCGCCAGCAGCCCTCAGTTGGGACAGGGAGGGCACACCGGGGAGCTGTTTTTT. This codes for CASSPQLGQGGHTGELFF.

The rearrangement links TRBV11-2 to TRBJ2-1, with a tentative D call TRBD2 (7 bases). The CDR3 covers 13 residues. Trimming stripped 7 bases from V and 7 bases from J, with 14 bases between. Germline loops: CDR1 SGHAT, CDR2 FQNNGV. The CDR3 coding sequence is TGTGCCAGCAACGCGGGGGCCTGGAATGAGCAGTTCTTC. This codes for CASNAGAWNEQFF.

This chain uses TRBV7-2 with TRBJ2-3; 7 bases are a match to TRBD1. J lost 6 bases, V lost 4 bases, and 16 bases had no gene match. Germline V gives CDR1 SGHTA, CDR2 FQGNSA. The CDR3 runs 17 residues. CDR3 in amino acids: CASSSIHAGGAVDTQYF. The CDR3 coding sequence is TGTGCCAGCAGCTCCATACACGCAGGGGGTGCGGTGGATACGCAGTATTTT.